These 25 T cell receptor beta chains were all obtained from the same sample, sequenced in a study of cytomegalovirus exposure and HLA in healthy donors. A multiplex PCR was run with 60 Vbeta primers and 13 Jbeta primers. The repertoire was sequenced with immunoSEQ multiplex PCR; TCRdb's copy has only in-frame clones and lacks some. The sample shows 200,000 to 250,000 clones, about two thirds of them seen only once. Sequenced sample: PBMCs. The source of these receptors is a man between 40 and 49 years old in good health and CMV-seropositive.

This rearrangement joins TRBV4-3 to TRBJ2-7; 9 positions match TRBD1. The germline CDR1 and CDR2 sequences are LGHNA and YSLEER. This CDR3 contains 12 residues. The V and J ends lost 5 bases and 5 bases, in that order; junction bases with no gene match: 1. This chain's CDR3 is CASSWTGDEQYF. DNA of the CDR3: TGCGCCAGCAGCTGGACAGGGGACGAGCAGTACTTC.

The CDR3 loop is CASSFSGGLNNEQFF. CDR3 bases: TGTGCCAGTAGTTTCAGCGGGGGGCTTAACAATGAGCAGTTCTTC. The rearrangement uses TRBV19 and TRBJ2-1; 9 bases agree with TRBD2. The CDR3 spans 15 residues. V gave up 5 bases and J gave up 5 bases; unmatched junction bases: 7. Germline V CDR1 and CDR2: LNHDA, SQIVND (reference sequence).

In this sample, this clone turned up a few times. CDR3 amino acids: CASSKTGLTGELFF. The CDR3 DNA reads as TGTGCCAGCAGTAAGACAGGGCTCACCGGGGAGCTGTTTTTT. V is TRBV2 and J is TRBJ2-2; 7 bases are shared with TRBD1. The germline V gene encodes CDR1 SNHLY and CDR2 FYNNEI. CDR3 length: 14 amino acids. J was trimmed by 4 bases and V by 5 bases; bases with no gene match: 4.

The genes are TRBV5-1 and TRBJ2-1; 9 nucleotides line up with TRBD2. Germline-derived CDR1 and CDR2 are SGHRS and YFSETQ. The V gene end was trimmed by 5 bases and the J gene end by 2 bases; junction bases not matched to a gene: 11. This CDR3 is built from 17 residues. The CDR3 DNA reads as TGCGCCAGCAGAGGGCTAGCGGGACGGTCCGCCTACAATGAGCAGTTCTTC. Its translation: CASRGLAGRSAYNEQFF.

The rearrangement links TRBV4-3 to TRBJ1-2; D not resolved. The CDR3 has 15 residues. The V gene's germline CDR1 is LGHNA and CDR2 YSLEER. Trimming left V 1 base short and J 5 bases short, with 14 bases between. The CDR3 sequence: CASSQGPGISYGYTF. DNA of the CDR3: TGCGCCAGCAGCCAAGGGCCGGGAATCTCATATGGCTACACCTTC.

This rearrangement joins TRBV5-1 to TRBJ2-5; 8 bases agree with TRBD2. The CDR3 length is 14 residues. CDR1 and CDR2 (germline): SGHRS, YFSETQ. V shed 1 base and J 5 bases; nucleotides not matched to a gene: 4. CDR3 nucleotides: TGCGCCAGCAGCTTGACGGGGGGGCAGGAGACCCAGTACTTC. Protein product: CASSLTGGQETQYF.

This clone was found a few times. This chain's CDR3 is CASPPKRTQYF. The DNA for the CDR3 is TGTGCCAGCCCCCCTAAGAGGACCCAGTACTTC. This chain joins TRBV6-1 and TRBJ2-5; no clear D. Germline CDR1 MNHNS, CDR2 SASEGT. V was clipped by 8 bases and J by 7 bases, with 11 bases between them. The CDR3 is 11 residues long.

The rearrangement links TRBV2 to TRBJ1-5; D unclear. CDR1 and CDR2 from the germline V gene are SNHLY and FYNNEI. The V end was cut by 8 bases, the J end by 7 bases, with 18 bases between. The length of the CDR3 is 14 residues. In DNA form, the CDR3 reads TGTGCCAGCCAAGATGGGTTGCGAGGGCAGCCCCAGCATTTT. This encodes CASQDGLRGQPQHF. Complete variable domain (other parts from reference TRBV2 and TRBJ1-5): EPEVTQTPSHQVTQMGQEVILRCVPISNHLYFYWYRQILGQKVEFLVSFYNNEISEKSEIFDDQFSVERPDGSNFTLKIRSTKLEDSAMYFCASQDGLRGQPQHFGDGTRLSIL.

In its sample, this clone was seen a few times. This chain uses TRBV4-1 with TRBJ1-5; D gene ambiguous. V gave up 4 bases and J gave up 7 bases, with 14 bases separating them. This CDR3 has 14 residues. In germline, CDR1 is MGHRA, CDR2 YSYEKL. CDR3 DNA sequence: TGCGCCAGCAGCCCTGAAATCCTAATCCAGCCCCAGCATTTT. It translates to CASSPEILIQPQHF.

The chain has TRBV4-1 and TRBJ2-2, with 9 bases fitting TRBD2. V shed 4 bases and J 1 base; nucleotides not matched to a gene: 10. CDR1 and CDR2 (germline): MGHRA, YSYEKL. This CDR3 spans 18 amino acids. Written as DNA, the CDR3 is TGCGCCAGCAGCCCCCTCGGGAGCGGGGGGTTGAACACCGGGGAGCTGTTTTTT. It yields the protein CASSPLGSGGLNTGELFF.

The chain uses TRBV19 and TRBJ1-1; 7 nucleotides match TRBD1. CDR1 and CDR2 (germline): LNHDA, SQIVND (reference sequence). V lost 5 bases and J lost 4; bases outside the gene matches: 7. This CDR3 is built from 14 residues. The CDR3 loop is CASSVQGWGTEAFF. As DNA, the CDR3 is TGTGCCAGTAGTGTACAGGGGTGGGGCACTGAAGCTTTCTTT.

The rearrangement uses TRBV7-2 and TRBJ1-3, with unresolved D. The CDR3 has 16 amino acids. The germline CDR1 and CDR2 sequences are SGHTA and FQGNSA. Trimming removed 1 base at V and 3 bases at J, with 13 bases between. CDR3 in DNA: TGTGCCAGCAGCTTAGGACCCATGGCGGGTGGAAACACCATATATTTT. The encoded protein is CASSLGPMAGGNTIYF.

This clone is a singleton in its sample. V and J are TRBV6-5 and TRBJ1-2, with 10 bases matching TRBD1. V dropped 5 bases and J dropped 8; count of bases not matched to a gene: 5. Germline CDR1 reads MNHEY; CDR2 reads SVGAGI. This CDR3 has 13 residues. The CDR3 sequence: CASSPGTGVGYTF. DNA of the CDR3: TGTGCCAGCAGTCCCGGGACAGGGGTAGGCTACACCTTC.

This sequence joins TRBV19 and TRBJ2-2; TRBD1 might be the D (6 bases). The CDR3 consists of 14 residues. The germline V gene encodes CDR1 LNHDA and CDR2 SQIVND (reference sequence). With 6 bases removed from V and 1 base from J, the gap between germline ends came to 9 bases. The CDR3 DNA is TGTGCCAGTAGGGGACAAGGGAACACCGGGGAGCTGTTTTTT. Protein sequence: CASRGQGNTGELFF.

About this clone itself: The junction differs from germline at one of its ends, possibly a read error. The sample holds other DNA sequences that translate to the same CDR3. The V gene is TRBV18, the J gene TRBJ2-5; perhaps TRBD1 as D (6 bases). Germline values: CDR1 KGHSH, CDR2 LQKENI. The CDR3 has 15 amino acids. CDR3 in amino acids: CASSLSTGIQETQYF. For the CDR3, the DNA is TGCGCCAGCTCACTTTCCACAGGGATCCAAGAGACCCAGTACTTC.

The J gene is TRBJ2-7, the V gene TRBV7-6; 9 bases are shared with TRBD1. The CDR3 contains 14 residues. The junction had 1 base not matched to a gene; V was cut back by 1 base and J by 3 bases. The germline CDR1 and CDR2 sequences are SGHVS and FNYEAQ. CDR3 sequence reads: CASSLGQGDYEQYF. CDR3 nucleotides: TGTGCCAGCAGCTTAGGACAGGGGGACTACGAGCAGTACTTC.

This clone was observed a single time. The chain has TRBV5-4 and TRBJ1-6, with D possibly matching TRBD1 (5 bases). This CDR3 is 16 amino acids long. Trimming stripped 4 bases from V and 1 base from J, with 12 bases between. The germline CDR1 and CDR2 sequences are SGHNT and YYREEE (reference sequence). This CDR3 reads CASSGPGKSYNSPLHF. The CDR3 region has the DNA TGTGCCAGCAGCGGACCAGGGAAGTCCTATAATTCACCCCTCCACTTT.

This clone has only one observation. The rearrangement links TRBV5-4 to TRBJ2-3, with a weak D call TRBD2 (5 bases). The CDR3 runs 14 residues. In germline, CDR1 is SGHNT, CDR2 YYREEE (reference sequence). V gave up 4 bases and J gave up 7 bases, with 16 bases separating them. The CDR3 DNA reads TGTGCCAGCAGCCCCCAACTAGTTACTAATACGCAGTATTTT. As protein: CASSPQLVTNTQYF.

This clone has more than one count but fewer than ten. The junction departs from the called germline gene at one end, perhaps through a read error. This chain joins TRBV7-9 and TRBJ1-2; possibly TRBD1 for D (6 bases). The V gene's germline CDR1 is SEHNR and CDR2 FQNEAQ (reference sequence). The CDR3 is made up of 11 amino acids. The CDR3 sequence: CASSLVYGTPF. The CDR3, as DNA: TGTGCCAGCAGCTTAGTCTATGGGACACCCTTC. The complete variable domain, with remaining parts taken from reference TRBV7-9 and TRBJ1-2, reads DTGVSQNPRHKITKRGQNVTFRCDPISEHNRLYWYRQTLGQGPEFLTYFQNEAQLEKSRLLSDRFSAERPKGSFSTLEIQRTEQGDSAMYLCASSLVYGTPFGSGTRLTVV.

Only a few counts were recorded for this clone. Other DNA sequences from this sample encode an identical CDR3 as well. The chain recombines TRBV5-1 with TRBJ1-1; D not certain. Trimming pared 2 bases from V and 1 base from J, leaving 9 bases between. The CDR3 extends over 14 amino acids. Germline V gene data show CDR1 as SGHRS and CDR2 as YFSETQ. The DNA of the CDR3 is TGCGCCAGCAGCTTAGTTCAGGCGAACACTGAAGCTTTCTTT. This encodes CASSLVQANTEAFF.

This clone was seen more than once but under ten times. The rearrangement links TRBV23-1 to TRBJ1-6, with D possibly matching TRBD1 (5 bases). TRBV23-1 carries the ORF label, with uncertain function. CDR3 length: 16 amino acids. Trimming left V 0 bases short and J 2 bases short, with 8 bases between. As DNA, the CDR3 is TGCGCCAGCAGTCAATCGGGAGGGGCCTATAATTCACCCCTCCACTTT. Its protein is CASSQSGGAYNSPLHF.

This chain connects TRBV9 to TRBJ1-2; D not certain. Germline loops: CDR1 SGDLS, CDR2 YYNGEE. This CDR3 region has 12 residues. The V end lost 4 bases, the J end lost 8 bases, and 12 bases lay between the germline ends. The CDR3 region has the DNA TGTGCCAGCAGCCCTAAACCGGGAGGCTACACCTTC. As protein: CASSPKPGGYTF.

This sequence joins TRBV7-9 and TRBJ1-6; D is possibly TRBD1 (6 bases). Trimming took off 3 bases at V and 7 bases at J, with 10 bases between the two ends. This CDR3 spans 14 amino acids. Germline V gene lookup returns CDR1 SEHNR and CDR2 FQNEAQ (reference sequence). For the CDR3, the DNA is TGTGCCAGCAGCTTCGGGACATTGAATTCACCCCTCCACTTT. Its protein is CASSFGTLNSPLHF. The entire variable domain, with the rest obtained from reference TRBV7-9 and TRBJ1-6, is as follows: DTGVSQNPRHKITKRGQNVTFRCDPISEHNRLYWYRQTLGQGPEFLTYFQNEAQLEKSRLLSDRFSAERPKGSFSTLEIQRTEQGDSAMYLCASSFGTLNSPLHFGNGTRLTVT.

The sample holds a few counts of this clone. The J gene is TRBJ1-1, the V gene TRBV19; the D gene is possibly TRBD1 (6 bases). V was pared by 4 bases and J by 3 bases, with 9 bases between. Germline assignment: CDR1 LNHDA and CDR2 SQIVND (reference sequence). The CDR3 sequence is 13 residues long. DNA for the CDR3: TGTGCCAGTAGTAACAGGGTGGACACTGAAGCTTTCTTT. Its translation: CASSNRVDTEAFF.

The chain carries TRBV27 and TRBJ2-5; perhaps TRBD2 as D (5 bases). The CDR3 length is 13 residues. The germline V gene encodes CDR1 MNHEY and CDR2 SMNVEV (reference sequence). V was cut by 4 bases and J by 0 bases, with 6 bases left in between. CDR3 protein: CASSSTNQETQYF. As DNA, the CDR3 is TGTGCCAGCAGTTCGACTAACCAAGAGACCCAGTACTTC.